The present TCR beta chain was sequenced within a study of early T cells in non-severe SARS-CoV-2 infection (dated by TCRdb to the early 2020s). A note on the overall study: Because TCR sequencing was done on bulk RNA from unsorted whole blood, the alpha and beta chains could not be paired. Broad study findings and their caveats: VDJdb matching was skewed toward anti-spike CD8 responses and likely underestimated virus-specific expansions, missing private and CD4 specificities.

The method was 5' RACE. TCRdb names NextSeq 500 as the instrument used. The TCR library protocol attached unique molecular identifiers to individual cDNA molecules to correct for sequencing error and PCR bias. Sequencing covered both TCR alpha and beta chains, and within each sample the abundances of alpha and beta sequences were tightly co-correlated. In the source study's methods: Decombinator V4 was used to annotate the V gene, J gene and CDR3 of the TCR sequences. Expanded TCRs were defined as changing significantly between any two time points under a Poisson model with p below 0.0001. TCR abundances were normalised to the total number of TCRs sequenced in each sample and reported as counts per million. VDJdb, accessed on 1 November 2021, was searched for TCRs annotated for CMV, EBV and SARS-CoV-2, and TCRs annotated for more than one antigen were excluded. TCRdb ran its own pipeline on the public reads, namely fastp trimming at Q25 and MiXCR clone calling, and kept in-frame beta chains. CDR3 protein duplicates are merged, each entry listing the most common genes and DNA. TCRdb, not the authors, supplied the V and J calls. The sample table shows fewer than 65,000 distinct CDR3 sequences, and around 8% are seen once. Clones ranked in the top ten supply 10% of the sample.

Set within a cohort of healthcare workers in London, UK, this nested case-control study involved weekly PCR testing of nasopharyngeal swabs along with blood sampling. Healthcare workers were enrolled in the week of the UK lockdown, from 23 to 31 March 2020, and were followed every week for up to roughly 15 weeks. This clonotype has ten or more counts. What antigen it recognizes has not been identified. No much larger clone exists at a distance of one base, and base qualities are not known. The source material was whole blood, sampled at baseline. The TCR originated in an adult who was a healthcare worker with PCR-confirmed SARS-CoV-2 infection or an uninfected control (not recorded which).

The CDR3 amino acid sequence is: CASRKSSDEQYF. The bases read TGTGCCAGCAGAAAAAGCTCGGACGAGCAGTACTTC. Here the chain combines TRBV6-6 and TRBJ2-7, with the D gene uncertain. V drops 6 bases and J drops 5 bases, leaving 11 bases in between. The CDR3 spans 12 residues, from the cysteine through the phenylalanine. Only the CDR3 region is kept as DNA, spanning 36 bases read in frame from base 1. The germline V gene encodes CDR1 MNHNY and CDR2 SVGAGI (reference sequence).